This T cell receptor beta chain was captured by sequencing in a study of cytomegalovirus exposure and HLA in healthy donors. This PCR relied on a set of 60 Vbeta primers and 13 Jbeta primers. Profiling relied on immunoSEQ multiplex PCR, and the TCRdb table lists in-frame clones only, not all of them. The sample has 70,000 to 95,000 clones, 60% to 85% seen once. Losses at the gene ends were 2 bases for V and 4 bases for J; bases not matched to a gene: 7. This CDR3 contains 16 residues. The germline gives CDR1 LGHNA, CDR2 YNFKEQ. A note on this clone: Its cognate antigen is unknown.

The study, taken as a whole, reports: Confirmation was obtained in vitro that a few CMV-associated chains are specific for CMV antigens. When the data were analyzed later, several of the most significant clusters appeared to be linked to common viral pathogens. Data from an earlier analysis indicated that most TCR beta V segments were productive either about 87% or about 30% of the time.

Likely unrecorded immune exposures existed in these nominally healthy donors. What was sequenced was PBMCs. This sequence was found in a man aged 35 to 55 in good health and CMV-seronegative. V gene TRBV4-2 combines with J gene TRBJ2-7; 11 nucleotides agree with TRBD2. The CDR3 loop reads CASSQQTSGTRYEQYF. The DNA for the CDR3 is TGTGCCAGCAGCCAACAGACTAGCGGGACCCGTTACGAGCAGTACTTC.